A single sample is the source of the 19 T cell receptor beta chains below, sequenced in a study of cytomegalovirus exposure and HLA in healthy donors. PCR amplification relied on 60 Vbeta primers (plus 13 Jbeta primers). This table comes from immunoSEQ multiplex PCR, and its TCRdb copy is limited to in-frame clones, with some not included. The data show under 200,000 clones, around 77% seen once. Sequenced input: PBMCs. Source of these receptors: a man in his fifties or sixties in good health and CMV-seropositive.

The chain employs TRBV27 and TRBJ1-1; 9 bases agree with TRBD1. The CDR3 length is 13 residues. With 6 bases clipped from V and 4 bases from J, the junction kept 3 bases outside the gene matches. The germline CDR1 and CDR2 sequences are MNHEY and SMNVEV (reference sequence). CDR3 DNA: TGTGCCAGCAGGGACAGGGGATTCACTGAAGCTTTCTTT. Translated, it gives CASRDRGFTEAFF.

This clone has just a few counts. The V gene is TRBV7-2, the J gene TRBJ2-5; 9 nucleotides line up with TRBD2. CDR3 length: 19 amino acids. In germline, CDR1 is SGHTA, CDR2 FQGNSA. Trimming cost V 3 bases and J 4 bases; bases outside gene matches: 18. Here the CDR3 reads CASSFVGGFAGGFRETQYF. The DNA for the CDR3 is TGTGCCAGCAGCTTCGTAGGGGGGTTCGCGGGGGGGTTTAGAGAGACCCAGTACTTC.

This clone was detected only a few times. The rearrangement uses TRBV5-4 and TRBJ2-1; the match to TRBD1 covers 10 bases. The V segment lost 2 bases and the J segment 7 bases; nucleotides outside the gene matches: 6. CDR1 is SGHNT and CDR2 is YYREEE in the germline V gene (reference sequence). The CDR3 loop spans 15 amino acids. DNA of the CDR3: TGTGCCAGCAGCTTCAGGACAGGGGGGGGTAATGAGCAGTTCTTC. It specifies CASSFRTGGGNEQFF.

The genes are TRBV6-5 and TRBJ1-2; 7 bases are shared with TRBD1. The ends lost 6 bases at V and 4 bases at J; junction bases unmatched: 8. The CDR3 extends over 14 amino acids. Germline CDR1 and CDR2: MNHEY and SVGAGI. The CDR3 DNA follows: TGTGCCAGCAGCCCGAGTGGACAGGCCTATGGCTACACCTTC. Protein product: CASSPSGQAYGYTF.

The V call is TRBV4-3, the J call TRBJ1-1; D not resolved. From germline, CDR1 is LGHNA and CDR2 YSLEER. With 0 bases removed from V and 0 bases from J, the gap between germline ends came to 8 bases. The CDR3 runs to 15 residues. CDR3 nucleotides: TGCGCCAGCAGCCAAGAAACACCGCTGAACACTGAAGCTTTCTTT. Translated: CASSQETPLNTEAFF.

V is TRBV9 and J is TRBJ2-7; possibly TRBD1 for D (5 bases). From germline, CDR1 is SGDLS and CDR2 YYNGEE. The CDR3 has 14 residues. V lost 1 base to trimming and J lost 4 bases, with 12 bases between them. CDR3 in DNA: TGTGCCAGCAGCGTACAGGGTATCAGGTACGAGCAGTACTTC. This sequence encodes CASSVQGIRYEQYF.

With regard to this clone: The sample has other DNA sequences that encode this CDR3 too. The J gene is TRBJ1-4, the V gene TRBV4-1, with TRBD1 matching over 7 bases. Germline CDR1 reads MGHRA; CDR2 reads YSYEKL. The CDR3 spans 13 residues. Losses at the gene ends were 4 bases for V and 5 bases for J; bases not matched to a gene: 1. The CDR3 DNA sequence: TGCGCCAGCAGCCTGACAGGGAATGAAAAACTGTTTTTT. Residues: CASSLTGNEKLFF.

The gene calls are TRBV5-6 and TRBJ1-3, with a tentative D call TRBD1 (5 bases). Trimming left V 4 bases short and J 8 bases short, with 10 bases between. Germline V gene lookup returns CDR1 SGHDT and CDR2 YYEEEE. CDR3 length: 12 amino acids. The CDR3 bases are TGTGCCAGCAGCGCGGGGCCGGACACCATATATTTT. This gives the protein CASSAGPDTIYF.

This clone appeared a few times. The CDR3: CASSLSGGNQPQHF. DNA of the CDR3: TGCGCCAGCAGCTTGTCAGGGGGCAATCAGCCCCAGCATTTT. J is TRBJ1-5 and V is TRBV5-1; perhaps TRBD1 as D (6 bases). V was clipped by 1 base and J by 2 bases, with 7 bases between them. CDR3 length equals 14 residues. Germline V CDR1 and CDR2: SGHRS, YFSETQ.

The chain is built from TRBV10-3 and TRBJ2-7; a weak D match, TRBD1 (5 bases). Germline V gene data show CDR1 as ENHRY and CDR2 as SYGVKD. The CDR3 covers 12 residues. V was cut by 3 bases and J by 2 bases, with 5 bases left in between. The CDR3 region is CAISEQAYEQYF. DNA of the CDR3: TGTGCCATCAGTGAACAGGCCTACGAGCAGTACTTC.

This chain uses TRBV5-1 with TRBJ2-2; 9 bases align to TRBD2. Germline lookup yields CDR1 SGHRS and CDR2 YFSETQ. This CDR3 region has 16 residues. V shed 0 bases and J 7 bases; nucleotides not matched to a gene: 7. CDR3: CASSLDASGVGGELFF. The CDR3 DNA is TGCGCCAGCAGCTTGGATGCTAGCGGGGTTGGCGGGGAGCTGTTTTTT.

The rearrangement links TRBV15 to TRBJ2-7; D is perhaps TRBD1 (5 bases). Trimming removed 0 bases from V and 3 bases from J, with 9 bases in between. Germline-derived CDR1 and CDR2 are LNHNV and YYDKDF (reference sequence). The CDR3 is made up of 14 amino acids. CDR3 sequence reads: CATSRDSRDYEQYF. The CDR3 DNA is TGTGCCACCAGCAGAGATTCCAGGGACTACGAGCAGTACTTC.

V and J are TRBV28 and TRBJ2-7; 7 bases are shared with TRBD1. Germline V gives CDR1 MDHEN, CDR2 SYDVKM. J was trimmed by 3 bases and V by 5 bases; bases with no gene match: 10. The CDR3 is made up of 15 amino acids. The CDR3 nucleotides read TGTGCCAGCAGTGCGACAGGGATGTCCAACTACGAGCAGTACTTC. It is translated as CASSATGMSNYEQYF.

This clone has just one count. The chain links TRBV14 to TRBJ2-5, with 9 nucleotides matching TRBD2. Per germline, CDR1 SGHDN and CDR2 FVKESK. J was trimmed by 5 bases and V by 5 bases; bases with no gene match: 9. CDR3 length: 15 residues. CDR3 DNA sequence: TGTGCCAGCAGCGACCTGCGGGGGGGCGGTGAGACCCAGTACTTC. This encodes CASSDLRGGGETQYF.

The CDR3 DNA reads TGTGCCAGCAGCTCCTCGGGACAGGGATATGAAGCTTTCTTT. Residues: CASSSSGQGYEAFF. The chain uses TRBV7-2 and TRBJ1-1; TRBD1 agrees at 9 bases. The V gene end was trimmed by 4 bases and the J gene end by 7 bases; junction bases not matched to a gene: 7. Looked up from germline, CDR1 is SGHTA and CDR2 is FQGNSA. The CDR3 has 14 residues.

The chain has TRBV7-2 and TRBJ2-1; 8 nucleotides match TRBD1. Trimming cost V 0 bases and J 6 bases; bases outside gene matches: 10. Germline V lookup: CDR1 SGHTA, CDR2 FQGNSA. There are 17 residues in the CDR3. The CDR3 DNA reads as TGTGCCAGCAGCTTAGCGCTCAGGGGGCGTTGGCCCAATGAGCAGTTCTTC. Translation: CASSLALRGRWPNEQFF.

The V call is TRBV14, the J call TRBJ2-2, with TRBD2 matching over 8 bases. The length of the CDR3 is 15 residues. CDR1 is SGHDN, CDR2 FVKESK, per germline. Losses at the gene ends were 6 bases for V and 6 bases for J; bases not matched to a gene: 9. This CDR3 is CASRPGTSYAGELFF. The DNA of the CDR3 is TGTGCCAGCAGGCCCGGGACTAGTTACGCCGGGGAGCTGTTTTTT.

There are a few counts of this clone. The J gene is TRBJ1-5, the V gene TRBV4-1; 7 bases agree with TRBD1. The CDR3 has 15 residues. Germline CDR1 is MGHRA and CDR2 is YSYEKL. After removal of 4 bases from V and 0 bases from J, the junction contained 3 bases not matched to a gene. The CDR3 sequence: CASSRDSYSNQPQHF. CDR3 nucleotide sequence: TGCGCCAGCAGCCGGGACAGCTATAGCAATCAGCCCCAGCATTTT.

This clone has a handful of counts. The chain couples TRBV5-1 to TRBJ1-4, with 8 nucleotides matching TRBD1. This CDR3 has 14 residues. Trimming at V came to 4 bases and at J to 8 bases, leaving 7 bases not matched to a gene. Germline CDR1 is SGHRS and CDR2 is YFSETQ. CDR3 nucleotides: TGCGCCAGCAGCCCAGGACAGGGTAGAGAAAAACTGTTTTTT. Protein: CASSPGQGREKLFF.